These T cell receptor beta chains were read from a single sample in a study of tumor and adjacent non-tumor tissue in lung cancer. TCRdb passed the multiplex PCR reads through MiXCR, listing each CDR3 protein once. The table shows some 66,000 distinct CDR3 sequences, with around 64% occurring only once. Sequenced: distant non-tumor lung tissue. The receptors were gathered from a man aged 65-85 years with non-small cell lung cancer. The CDR3 runs from the conserved cysteine through the conserved F or W. The D gene is left open where the match is weak. Not all rows give a size; the values are once, few, many and, for expanded clones, a class.

abundance: .
v_gene: TRBV5-8
len: 15
j_gene: TRBJ1-5
d_gene: .
CDR3aa: CASSEGIISNQPQHF
CDR3nt: TGTGCCAGCAGCGAGGGCATTATTAGCAATCAGCCCCAGCATTTT

abundance: few
v_gene: TRBV21-1
len: 16
j_gene: TRBJ1-1
d_gene: .
CDR3aa: CASSGHSGGGNTEAFF
CDR3nt: TGTGCCAGCAGCGGGCACAGTGGGGGAGGGAACACTGAAGCTTTCTTT

abundance: .
v_gene: TRBV20-1
len: 12
j_gene: TRBJ2-3
d_gene: .
CDR3aa: CSAGVPPDTQYF
CDR3nt: TGCAGTGCTGGAGTTCCTCCAGATACACAGTATTTT

abundance: .
v_gene: TRBV4-1
len: 19
j_gene: TRBJ2-6
d_gene: .
CDR3aa: CASSQYGLGILSGANVLTF
CDR3nt: TGCGCCAGCAGCCAATATGGACTGGGGATCCTCTCTGGGGCCAACGTCCTGACTTTC

abundance: many
v_gene: TRBV5-1
len: 13
j_gene: TRBJ2-1
d_gene: .
CDR3aa: CASSSTGYNEQFF
CDR3nt: TGCGCCAGCAGCTCGACAGGATACAATGAGCAGTTCTTC

abundance: .
v_gene: TRBV4-1
len: 16
j_gene: TRBJ2-7
d_gene: .
CDR3aa: CASSQDPGQGDFEQYF
CDR3nt: TGCGCTAGCAGCCAAGACCCCGGGCAAGGTGACTTCGAGCAGTACTTC

abundance: many
v_gene: TRBV10-3
len: 16
j_gene: TRBJ1-2
d_gene: TRBD1
CDR3aa: CAIRGSTGAINYGYTF
CDR3nt: TGTGCCATCAGGGGTTCGACAGGGGCTATTAACTATGGCTACACCTTC

abundance: many
v_gene: TRBV29-1
len: 13
j_gene: TRBJ1-1
d_gene: .
CDR3aa: CSVKDSMNTEAFF
CDR3nt: TGCAGCGTTAAGGACAGTATGAACACTGAAGCTTTCTTT

abundance: .
v_gene: TRBV5-1
len: 16
j_gene: TRBJ2-7
d_gene: TRBD1
CDR3aa: CASSLRTGGSGNEQYF
CDR3nt: TGCGCCAGCAGCTTGAGAACAGGGGGGTCTGGAAACGAGCAGTACTTC

abundance: .
v_gene: TRBV5-6
len: 14
j_gene: TRBJ2-5
d_gene: .
CDR3aa: CVSRPTGVQETQYF
CDR3nt: TGTGTCAGCAGACCCACCGGAGTCCAGGAGACCCAGTACTTC

abundance: .
v_gene: TRBV20-1
len: 13
j_gene: TRBJ1-5
d_gene: .
CDR3aa: CSAAGQSCQPQHF
CDR3nt: TGCAGTGCGGCAGGACAGAGCTGTCAGCCCCAGCATTTT

abundance: .
v_gene: TRBV29-1
len: 15
j_gene: TRBJ2-1
d_gene: .
CDR3aa: CSVRVTSVASSEQFF
CDR3nt: TGCAGCGTTCGTGTAACGAGTGTGGCGTCGAGTGAGCAGTTCTTC

abundance: .
v_gene: TRBV7-9
len: 14
j_gene: TRBJ2-7
d_gene: .
CDR3aa: CASSSQGSSYEQYF
CDR3nt: TGTGCCAGCAGCTCCCAGGGGTCCTCCTACGAGCAGTACTTC

abundance: many
v_gene: TRBV29-1
len: 13
j_gene: TRBJ2-4
d_gene: .
CDR3aa: CSVKWGQGNIQYF
CDR3nt: TGCAGCGTTAAATGGGGACAAGGGAACATTCAGTACTTC

abundance: .
v_gene: TRBV7-9
len: 14
j_gene: TRBJ1-4
d_gene: .
CDR3aa: CASSLAGTNEKLFF
CDR3nt: TGTGCCAGCAGCTTAGCCGGAACCAATGAAAAACTGTTTTTT

abundance: many
v_gene: TRBV29-1
len: 14
j_gene: TRBJ2-1
d_gene: TRBD1
CDR3aa: CSVDGTGGYNEQFF
CDR3nt: TGCAGCGTTGACGGGACAGGGGGTTATAATGAGCAGTTCTTC

abundance: many
v_gene: TRBV29-1
len: 12
j_gene: TRBJ2-1
d_gene: TRBD1
CDR3aa: CSSGQGSIEQFF
CDR3nt: TGCAGCTCGGGACAGGGTTCTATTGAGCAGTTCTTC

abundance: .
v_gene: TRBV6-5
len: 13
j_gene: TRBJ2-7
d_gene: .
CDR3aa: CASSSIVSYEQYF
CDR3nt: TGTGCCAGCAGTTCTATAGTCTCCTACGAGCAGTACTTC

abundance: .
v_gene: TRBV7-8
len: 14
j_gene: TRBJ2-7
d_gene: TRBD1
CDR3aa: CASSSAGTVYEQCF
CDR3nt: TGTGCCAGCAGCTCGGCCGGGACAGTCTACGAGCAGTGCTTC

abundance: .
v_gene: TRBV29-1
len: 13
j_gene: TRBJ2-1
d_gene: .
CDR3aa: CSVSHDGINEQFF
CDR3nt: TGCAGCGTTTCACATGATGGGATCAATGAGCAGTTCTTC

abundance: .
v_gene: TRBV11-2
len: 18
j_gene: TRBJ2-3
d_gene: TRBD1
CDR3aa: CASSLDTLTGGKGDTQYF
CDR3nt: TGTGCCAGCAGCTTAGATACGCTGACAGGGGGGAAGGGGGATACGCAGTATTTT

abundance: .
v_gene: TRBV25-1
len: 14
j_gene: TRBJ2-5
d_gene: .
CDR3aa: CASSESNRGETQYF
CDR3nt: TGTGCCAGCAGTGAATCCAACCGGGGAGAGACCCAGTACTTC

abundance: .
v_gene: TRBV11-1
len: 17
j_gene: TRBJ2-2
d_gene: TRBD1
CDR3aa: CASGGRTGGEGTGELLF
CDR3nt: TGTGCCAGCGGCGGGCGCACAGGGGGAGAAGGCACCGGGGAGCTCTTATTT

abundance: .
v_gene: TRBV11-2
len: 16
j_gene: TRBJ2-7
d_gene: .
CDR3aa: CASNLGGSGDAYEQYF
CDR3nt: TGTGCCAGCAACTTAGGGGGTAGCGGAGATGCCTACGAGCAATACTTC

abundance: many
v_gene: TRBV4-1
len: 12
j_gene: TRBJ2-2
d_gene: .
CDR3aa: CASSQDTGELFF
CDR3nt: TGCGCCAGCAGCCAAGATACCGGGGAGCTGTTTTTT

abundance: .
v_gene: TRBV5-5
len: 15
j_gene: TRBJ2-1
d_gene: .
CDR3aa: CDSSLAGNPAWEQFF
CDR3nt: TGTGACAGCAGCTTGGCCGGGAATCCCGCATGGGAGCAGTTCTTC

abundance: .
v_gene: TRBV7-2
len: 15
j_gene: TRBJ1-5
d_gene: .
CDR3aa: CASSNSGTQNQPQHF
CDR3nt: TGTGCCAGCAGCAATAGCGGGACACAGAATCAGCCCCAGCATTTT

abundance: few
v_gene: TRBV2
len: 13
j_gene: TRBJ1-2
d_gene: TRBD1
CDR3aa: CASSGVGQSRASF
CDR3nt: TGTGCCAGCAGTGGTGTGGGACAGTCCCGCGCGTCCTTC

abundance: .
v_gene: TRBV11-2
len: 16
j_gene: TRBJ1-5
d_gene: .
CDR3aa: CDSSLKMDDSNQPQHF
CDR3nt: TGTGACAGCAGCTTAAAGATGGACGATAGCAATCAGCCCCAGCATTTT

abundance: many
v_gene: TRBV29-1
len: 12
j_gene: TRBJ1-4
d_gene: .
CDR3aa: CSAGGTNEKLFF
CDR3nt: TGCAGCGCCGGGGGGACTAATGAAAAACTGTTTTTT

abundance: once
v_gene: TRBV20-1
len: 13
j_gene: TRBJ2-1
d_gene: TRBD1
CDR3aa: CSARNRGLGGQFF
CDR3nt: TGCAGTGCTAGGAACAGGGGGCTAGGCGGGCAGTTCTTC

abundance: .
v_gene: TRBV4-1
len: 14
j_gene: TRBJ1-5
d_gene: .
CDR3aa: CASSHGTLNQPEHF
CDR3nt: TGCGCCAGTAGCCACGGGACACTCAATCAGCCCGAGCATTTT

abundance: .
v_gene: TRBV12-3/TRBV12-4
len: 14
j_gene: TRBJ2-6
d_gene: .
CDR3aa: CASRVSSSMGVLTF
CDR3nt: TGTGCCAGCAGGGTATCCTCTTCCATGGGCGTCCTGACTTTC

abundance: many
v_gene: TRBV5-4
len: 14
j_gene: TRBJ2-3
d_gene: .
CDR3aa: CASSLEPSTDTQYF
CDR3nt: TGTGCCAGCAGCTTGGAACCAAGCACAGATACGCAGTATTTT

abundance: few
v_gene: TRBV11-2
len: 13
j_gene: TRBJ2-7
d_gene: .
CDR3aa: CANSIQGGYEQYF
CDR3nt: TGTGCCAATAGCATACAAGGGGGCTACGAGCAGTACTTC

abundance: .
v_gene: TRBV23-1
len: 15
j_gene: TRBJ2-3
d_gene: .
CDR3aa: CASSQRDVRTDTQYF
CDR3nt: TGCGCCAGCAGTCAACGGGACGTACGCACAGATACGCAGTATTTT

abundance: .
v_gene: TRBV10-3
len: 11
j_gene: TRBJ2-3
d_gene: .
CDR3aa: CAISEADTPYF
CDR3nt: TGTGCCATCAGTGAAGCGGATACGCCGTATTTC